This entry describes one T cell receptor (beta chain). Its specificity is unknown. These data belong to a study of PD-1 blockade in classical Hodgkin lymphoma. As for the study in general: Administration of nivolumab to patients was at 3 mg/kg intravenously every 2 weeks. General observations from the study: It was CD4+ TCR diversity, not CD8+, that rose significantly by C4D1. Newly diagnosed patients were reported to exhibit reduced baseline TCR diversity relative to healthy donors.

Sequencing was performed with immunoSEQ multiplex PCR; in TCRdb, only in-frame clones are kept and a portion is missing. The table records some 150,000 clones, about 78% of them present only once. This CDR3 contains 13 residues. Trimming shortened V by 4 bases and J by 4 bases, and 8 bases separated the two germline ends. Germline lookup yields CDR1 KGHSY and CDR2 FQNENV. After autologous stem cell transplantation all patients relapsed, and prior brentuximab vedotin exposure differed between cohorts. Relapsed/refractory classical Hodgkin lymphoma patients had complete, partial or progressive responses.

The source of this sequence is a human donor with classical Hodgkin lymphoma. The source was peripheral blood mononuclear cells (PBMCs), collected before the second cycle of nivolumab. This chain uses TRBV16 with TRBJ2-1; weak D call: TRBD1 (5 bases). For the CDR3, the DNA is TGTGCCAGCAGCCCTACAGGTTACAATGAGCAGTTCTTC. As protein: CASSPTGYNEQFF. Based on the CDR3 plus reference TRBV16 and TRBJ2-1, the full variable domain is GEEVAQTPKHLVRGEGQKAKLYCAPIKGHSYVFWYQQVLKNEFKFLISFQNENVFDETGMPKERFSAKCLPNSPCSLEIQATKLEDSAVYFCASSPTGYNEQFFGPGTRLTVL.